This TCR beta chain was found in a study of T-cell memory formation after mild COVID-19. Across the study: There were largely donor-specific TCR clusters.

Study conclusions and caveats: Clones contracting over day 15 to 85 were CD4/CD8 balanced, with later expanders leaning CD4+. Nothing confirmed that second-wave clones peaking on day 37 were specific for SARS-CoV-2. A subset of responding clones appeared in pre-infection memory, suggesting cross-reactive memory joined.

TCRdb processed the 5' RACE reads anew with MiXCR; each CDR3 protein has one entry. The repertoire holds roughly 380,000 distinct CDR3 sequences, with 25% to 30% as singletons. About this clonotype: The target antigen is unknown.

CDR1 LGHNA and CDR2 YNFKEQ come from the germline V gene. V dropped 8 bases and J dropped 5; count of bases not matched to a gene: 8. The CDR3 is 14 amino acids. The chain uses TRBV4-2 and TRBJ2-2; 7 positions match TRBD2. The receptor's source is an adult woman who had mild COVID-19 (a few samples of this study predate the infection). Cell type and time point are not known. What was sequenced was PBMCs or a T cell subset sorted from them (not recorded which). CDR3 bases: TGTGCCAGCGCGAAGCGGGACGGTACCGGGGAGCTGTTTTTT. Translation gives CASAKRDGTGELFF.